This TCR beta chain was sequenced for a study of blood T cell repertoires in COVID-19. Study summary: Collection of acute and convalescent COVID-19 samples took place in the United States, Italy and Spain. The analysed material was cDNA or gDNA that came from T cells, B-cell-depleted T cells, or PBMCs.

Authors' methods: Reference gene primers were amplified, and this amplification served to estimate nucleated cell counts. The assay was immunoSEQ multiplex PCR, and TCRdb's table has in-frame clones only and misses some. The DNA gave D and trimming, while V, J and clone size come from that table. This table has tens of thousands of clones, over 75% appearing once. V lost 6 bases to trimming and J lost 2 bases; unmatched junction nucleotides: 8. Per germline, CDR1 MDHEN and CDR2 SYDVKM. The CDR3 has 15 residues. The sample consisted of peripheral blood. The receptor comes from a human donor in a cohort sampled during active COVID-19. The chain combines TRBV28 with TRBJ2-5; 8 bases line up with TRBD2. CDR3 protein: CASSRAGLAQETQYF. The CDR3 DNA follows: TGTGCCAGCAGCCGGGCCGGACTAGCTCAAGAGACCCAGTACTTC. Full variable domain (outside the CDR3, taken from reference TRBV28 and TRBJ2-5): DVKVTQSSRYLVKRTGEKVFLECVQDMDHENMFWYRQDPGLGLRLIYFSYDVKMKEKGDIPEGYSVSREKKERFSLILESASTNQTSMYLCASSRAGLAQETQYFGPGTRLLVL.